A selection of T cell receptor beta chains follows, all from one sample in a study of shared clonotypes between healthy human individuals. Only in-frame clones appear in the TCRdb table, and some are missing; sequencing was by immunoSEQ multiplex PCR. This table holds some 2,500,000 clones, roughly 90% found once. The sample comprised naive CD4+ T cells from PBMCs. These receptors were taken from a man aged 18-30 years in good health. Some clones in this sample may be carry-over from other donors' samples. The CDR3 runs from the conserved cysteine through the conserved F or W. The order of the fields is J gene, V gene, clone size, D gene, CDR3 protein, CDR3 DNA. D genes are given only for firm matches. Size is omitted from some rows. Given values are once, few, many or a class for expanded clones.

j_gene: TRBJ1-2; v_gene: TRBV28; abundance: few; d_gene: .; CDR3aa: CASSPSPLEGYTF; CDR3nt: TGTGCCAGCAGTCCCTCCCCCTTAGAAGGCTACACCTTC
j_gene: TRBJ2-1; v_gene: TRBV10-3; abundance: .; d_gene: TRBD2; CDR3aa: CAISPTSGRTNNEQFF; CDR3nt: TGTGCCATCAGCCCGACTAGCGGGAGGACCAACAATGAGCAGTTCTTC
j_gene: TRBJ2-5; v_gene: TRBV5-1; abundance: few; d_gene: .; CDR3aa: CASSFRVQETQYF; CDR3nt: TGCGCCAGCAGCTTCAGGGTCCAAGAGACCCAGTACTTC
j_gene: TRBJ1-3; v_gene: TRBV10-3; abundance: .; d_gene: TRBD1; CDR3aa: CAINGQGPGNTIYF; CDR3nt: TGTGCCATCAACGGACAGGGGCCTGGAAACACCATATATTTT
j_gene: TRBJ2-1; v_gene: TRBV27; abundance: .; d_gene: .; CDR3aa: CASSSTGTGMYNEQFF; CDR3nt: TGTGCCAGCAGTTCGACCGGGACTGGAATGTACAATGAGCAGTTCTTC
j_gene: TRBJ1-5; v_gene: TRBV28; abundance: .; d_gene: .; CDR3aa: CASSLTPNQPQHF; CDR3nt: TGTGCCAGCAGTTTAACTCCAAATCAGCCCCAGCATTTT
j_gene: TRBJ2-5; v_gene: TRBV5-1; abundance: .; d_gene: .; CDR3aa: CASSANQETQYF; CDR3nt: TGCGCCAGCAGCGCAAACCAAGAGACCCAGTACTTC
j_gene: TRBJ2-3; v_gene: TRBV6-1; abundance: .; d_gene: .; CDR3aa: CASMTTGFEDTQYF; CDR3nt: TGTGCCAGCATGACGACGGGGTTTGAAGATACGCAGTATTTT
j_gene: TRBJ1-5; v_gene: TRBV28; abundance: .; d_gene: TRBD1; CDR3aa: CASSLILGGSWPQHF; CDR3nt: TGTGCCAGCAGTCTTATCCTAGGGGGCTCATGGCCCCAGCATTTT
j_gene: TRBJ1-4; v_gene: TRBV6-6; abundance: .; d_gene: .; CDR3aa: CASSRLATNEKLFF; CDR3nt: TGTGCCAGCAGCCGGTTGGCAACTAATGAAAAACTGTTTTTT
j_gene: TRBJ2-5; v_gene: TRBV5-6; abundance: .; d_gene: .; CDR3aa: CASSSGGAWETQYF; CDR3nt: TGTGCCAGCAGCTCAGGTGGGGCCTGGGAGACCCAGTACTTC
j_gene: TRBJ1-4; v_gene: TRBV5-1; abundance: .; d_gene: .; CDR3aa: CASSHRAANEKLFF; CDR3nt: TGCGCCAGCAGTCACAGGGCAGCTAATGAAAAACTGTTTTTT
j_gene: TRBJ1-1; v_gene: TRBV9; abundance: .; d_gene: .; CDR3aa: CASSGRDNTNTEAFF; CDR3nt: TGTGCCAGCAGCGGACGGGACAACACGAACACTGAAGCTTTCTTT
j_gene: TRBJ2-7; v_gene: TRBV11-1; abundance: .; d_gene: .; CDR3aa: CASSLRGAEQYF; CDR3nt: TGTGCCAGCAGCTTACGAGGGGCCGAGCAGTACTTC
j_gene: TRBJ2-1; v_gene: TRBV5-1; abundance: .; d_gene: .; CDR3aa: CASSLETSYNEQFF; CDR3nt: TGCGCCAGCAGCTTGGAGACTAGTTACAATGAGCAGTTCTTC
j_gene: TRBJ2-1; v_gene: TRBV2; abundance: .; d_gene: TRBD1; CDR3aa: CASSPPGTGDNEQFF; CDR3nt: TGTGCCAGCAGTCCACCTGGGACAGGCGACAATGAGCAGTTCTTC
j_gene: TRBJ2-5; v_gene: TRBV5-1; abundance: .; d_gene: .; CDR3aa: CASSLIGTRQETQYF; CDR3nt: TGCGCCAGCAGCTTGATCGGGACGCGCCAAGAGACCCAGTACTTC
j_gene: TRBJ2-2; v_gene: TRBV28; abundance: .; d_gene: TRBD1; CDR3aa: CASSRGRSASNTGELFF; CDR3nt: TGTGCCAGCAGCAGGGGGAGAAGCGCGAGTAACACCGGGGAGCTGTTTTTT
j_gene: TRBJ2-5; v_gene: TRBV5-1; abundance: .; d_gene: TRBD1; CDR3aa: CASSVRDRGQETQYF; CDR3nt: TGCGCCAGCAGCGTCCGGGACAGGGGACAAGAGACCCAGTACTTC
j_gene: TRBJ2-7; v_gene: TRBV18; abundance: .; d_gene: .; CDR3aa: CASSPGYEGYEQYF; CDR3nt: TGTGCCAGCTCACCAGGGTACGAGGGCTACGAGCAGTACTTC
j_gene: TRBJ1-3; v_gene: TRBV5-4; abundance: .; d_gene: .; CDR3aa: CASSLLRRGANPEDTIYF; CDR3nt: TGTGCCAGCAGCTTGTTGAGGAGAGGGGCGAACCCCGAGGACACCATATATTTT
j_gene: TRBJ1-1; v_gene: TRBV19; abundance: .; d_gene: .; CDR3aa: CASRPYGGANTEAFF; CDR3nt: TGTGCCAGTAGGCCTTATGGGGGCGCGAACACTGAAGCTTTCTTT
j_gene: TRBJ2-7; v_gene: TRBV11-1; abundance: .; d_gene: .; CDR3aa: CASSLVGSRAEQYF; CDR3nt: TGTGCCAGCAGCTTAGTTGGGAGTCGAGCCGAGCAGTACTTC
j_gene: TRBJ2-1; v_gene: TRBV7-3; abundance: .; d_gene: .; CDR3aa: CASSLSAGSTNEQFF; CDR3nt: TGTGCCAGCAGCTTAAGCGCCGGGAGTACCAATGAGCAGTTCTTC
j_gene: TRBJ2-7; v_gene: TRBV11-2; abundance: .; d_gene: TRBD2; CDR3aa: CASSFVSGSKYEQYF; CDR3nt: TGTGCCAGCAGCTTTGTAAGCGGGAGTAAGTACGAGCAGTACTTC
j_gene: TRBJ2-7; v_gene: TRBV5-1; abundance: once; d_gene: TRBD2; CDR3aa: CASSLGLAGALEYF; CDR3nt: TGCGCCAGCAGCTTGGGGCTAGCGGGAGCCTTGGAGTACTTC
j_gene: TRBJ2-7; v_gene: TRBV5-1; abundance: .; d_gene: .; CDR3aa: CASSLAVGGKDEQYF; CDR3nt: TGCGCCAGCAGCTTGGCGGTCGGGGGTAAGGACGAGCAGTACTTC
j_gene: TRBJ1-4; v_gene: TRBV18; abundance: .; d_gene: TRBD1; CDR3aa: CASSLGQGAHEKLFF; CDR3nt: TGTGCCAGCTCACTGGGACAGGGGGCTCATGAAAAACTGTTTTTT
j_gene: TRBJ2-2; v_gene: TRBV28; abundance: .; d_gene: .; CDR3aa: CASSNPTGANTGELFF; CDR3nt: TGTGCCAGCAGTAACCCGACAGGAGCCAACACCGGGGAGCTGTTTTTT
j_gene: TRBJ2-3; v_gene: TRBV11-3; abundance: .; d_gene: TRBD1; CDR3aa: CASSSGTAQSTDTQYF; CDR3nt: TGTGCCAGCAGCTCAGGGACAGCCCAATCGACAGATACGCAGTATTTT
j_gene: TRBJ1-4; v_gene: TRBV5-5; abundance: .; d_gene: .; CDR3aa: CASSLGGGEGEKLFF; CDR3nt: TGTGCCAGCAGCTTGGGCGGGGGTGAGGGTGAAAAACTGTTTTTT
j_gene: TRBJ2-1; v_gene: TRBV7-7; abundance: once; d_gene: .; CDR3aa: CASSQPPHSEQFF; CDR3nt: TGTGCCAGCAGTCAACCCCCCCACTCTGAGCAGTTCTTC
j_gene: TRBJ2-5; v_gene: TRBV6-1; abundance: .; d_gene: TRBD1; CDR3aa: CASSVSRDRLRETQYF; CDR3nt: TGTGCCAGCAGTGTGTCCCGGGACAGGCTTCGGGAGACCCAGTACTTC
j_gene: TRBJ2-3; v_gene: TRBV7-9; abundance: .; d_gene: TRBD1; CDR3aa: CASSSGQGGARTDTQYF; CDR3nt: TGTGCCAGCAGCTCTGGACAGGGGGGGGCGAGGACAGATACGCAGTATTTT
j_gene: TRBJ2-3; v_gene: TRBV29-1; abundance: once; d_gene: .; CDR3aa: CSVRGDFGGTQYF; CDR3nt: TGCAGCGTTAGGGGGGATTTTGGTGGTACGCAGTATTTT
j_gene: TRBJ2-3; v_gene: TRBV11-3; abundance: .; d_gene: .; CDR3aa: CASSNGGTTDTQYF; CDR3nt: TGTGCCAGCAGCAATGGGGGCACCACAGATACGCAGTATTTT
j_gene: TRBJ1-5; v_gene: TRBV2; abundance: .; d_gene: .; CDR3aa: CASSEGRAQPQHF; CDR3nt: TGTGCCAGCAGTGAAGGCAGGGCCCAGCCCCAGCATTTT
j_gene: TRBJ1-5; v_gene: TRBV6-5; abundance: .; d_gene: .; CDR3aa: CASRRGTNQPQHF; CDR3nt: TGTGCCAGCAGACGAGGGACCAATCAGCCCCAGCATTTT
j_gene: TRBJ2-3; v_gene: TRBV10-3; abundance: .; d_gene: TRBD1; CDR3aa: CAISEIGGYTDTQYF; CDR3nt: TGTGCCATCAGTGAGATAGGGGGCTACACAGATACGCAGTATTTT
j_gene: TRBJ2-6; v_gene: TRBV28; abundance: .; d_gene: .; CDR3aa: CASSGTFSGANVLTF; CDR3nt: TGTGCCAGCAGCGGCACGTTCTCTGGGGCCAACGTCCTGACTTTC
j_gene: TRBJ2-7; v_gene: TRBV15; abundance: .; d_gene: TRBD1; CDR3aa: CATSTRRDSNEQYF; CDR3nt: TGTGCCACCAGCACACGCCGGGACAGCAACGAGCAGTACTTC
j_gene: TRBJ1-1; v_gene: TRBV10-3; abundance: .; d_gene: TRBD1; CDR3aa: CAISGQGVEAFF; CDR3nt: TGTGCCATCAGTGGACAGGGGGTCGAAGCTTTCTTT
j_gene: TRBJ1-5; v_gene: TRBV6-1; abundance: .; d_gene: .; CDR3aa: CASSEEVGSQPQHF; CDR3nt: TGTGCCAGCAGTGAAGAGGTGGGATCACAGCCCCAGCATTTT
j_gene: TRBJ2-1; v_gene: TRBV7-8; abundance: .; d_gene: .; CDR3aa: CASRRRGINYNEQFF; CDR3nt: TGTGCCAGCAGAAGACGGGGGATAAACTACAATGAGCAGTTCTTC
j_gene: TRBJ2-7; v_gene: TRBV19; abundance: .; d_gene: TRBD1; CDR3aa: CASSPRTGTYEQYF; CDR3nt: TGTGCCAGTAGTCCAAGGACAGGAACCTACGAGCAGTACTTC
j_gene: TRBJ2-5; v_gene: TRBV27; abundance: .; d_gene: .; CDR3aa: CASDRPMTQYF; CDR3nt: TGTGCCAGCGACAGACCCATGACCCAGTACTTC
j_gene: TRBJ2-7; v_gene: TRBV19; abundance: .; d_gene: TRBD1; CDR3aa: CASSGLGGLSYEQYF; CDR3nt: TGTGCCAGTAGTGGCTTAGGGGGCCTATCCTACGAGCAGTACTTC
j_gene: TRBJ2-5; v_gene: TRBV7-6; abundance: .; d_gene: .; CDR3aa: CASSLAGVTETQYF; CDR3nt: TGTGCCAGCAGCTTAGCAGGGGTTACAGAGACCCAGTACTTC
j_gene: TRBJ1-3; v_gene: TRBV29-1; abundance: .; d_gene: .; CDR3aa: CSVEDRTGNSGNTIYF; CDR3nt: TGCAGCGTTGAAGATAGAACAGGGAACTCTGGAAACACCATATATTTT
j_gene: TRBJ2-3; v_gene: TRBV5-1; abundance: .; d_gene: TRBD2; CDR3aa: CASSLGLAGTDTQYF; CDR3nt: TGCGCCAGCAGCTTAGGACTAGCGGGCACAGATACGCAGTATTTT
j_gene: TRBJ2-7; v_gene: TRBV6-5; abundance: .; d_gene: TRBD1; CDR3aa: CASSRDRRNPYEQYF; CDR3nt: TGTGCCAGCAGTAGGGACAGGCGAAATCCCTACGAGCAGTACTTC
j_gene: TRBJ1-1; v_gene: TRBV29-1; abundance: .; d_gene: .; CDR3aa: CSVIITGTEAFF; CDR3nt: TGCAGCGTTATCATTACAGGCACTGAAGCTTTCTTT
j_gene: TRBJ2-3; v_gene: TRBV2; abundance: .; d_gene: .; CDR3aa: CASSPDLATDTQYF; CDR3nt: TGTGCCAGCAGTCCTGACCTAGCCACAGATACGCAGTATTTT
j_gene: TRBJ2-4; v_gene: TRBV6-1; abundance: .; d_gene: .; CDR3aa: CASTGQLAKNIQYF; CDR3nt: TGTGCCAGCACTGGACAGCTCGCCAAAAACATTCAGTACTTC
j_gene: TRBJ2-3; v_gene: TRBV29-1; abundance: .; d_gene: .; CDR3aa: CSVEGHSGSTDTQYF; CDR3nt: TGCAGCGTTGAAGGGCATAGCGGAAGCACAGATACGCAGTATTTT